This T cell receptor beta chain was identified during a study of cytomegalovirus exposure and HLA in healthy donors. Study details: The same platform was used for the roughly 120 validation repertoires and the approximately 670 first-cohort repertoires, a later analysis reported.

The study drew the donors from its approximately 120-subject validation cohort, separate from the approximately 690-subject first cohort. The germline gives CDR1 MNHNS, CDR2 SASEGT. V lost 3 bases and J lost 3, with 3 bases in between. The CDR3 runs 11 residues. Some clones are missing from TCRdb's copy, which holds only in-frame ones; the method was immunoSEQ multiplex PCR. The data show under 400,000 clones, around 86% seen once. The origin of this receptor is a woman younger than 35 in good health and CMV-seronegative. Sequencing was done on a sample of PBMCs. The chain employs TRBV6-1 and TRBJ2-7; D is uncertain. CDR3 loop: CASSDRYEQYF. CDR3 nucleotides: TGTGCCAGCAGTGACCGCTACGAGCAGTACTTC.